This T cell receptor (beta chain) was sequenced during a study of neurological immune-mediated disorders. TCRdb used MiXCR to reprocess the 5' RACE reads, holding one entry per CDR3 protein. The sample carries some 65,000 distinct CDR3 sequences, approximately 4.2% recorded once. V was pared by 5 bases and J by 8 bases, with 15 bases between. The CDR3 is made up of 13 amino acids. This clonotype was detected ten times or more. The receptor comes from a man aged 45-60 years with multiple sclerosis. Sequencing input: PBMCs. The chain is built from TRBV12-3 or TRBV12-4 and TRBJ1-1, with D perhaps matching TRBD1 (5 bases). CDR3 in amino acids: CASSRDRIGEAFF. Here the CDR3 DNA reads TGTGCCAGCAGTCGCGACAGAATTGGCGAAGCTTTCTTT.